Listed below are T cell receptor beta chains from one sample, sequenced in a study of shared T cell receptors in the human thymus. Produced via immunoSEQ multiplex PCR; TCRdb's table is partial and in-frame only. The table includes about 380,000 clones, approximately 95% detected once. Sequencing was done on a sample of thymocytes. Source of these receptors: a human donor. Both conserved end residues are part of each CDR3. A clone size is listed for some rows: how often the clone was seen (once, few, many), or a class if it is expanded.

>TRBV6-5|15|TRBJ2-2|-
CASRLAASNTGELFF
>TRBV28|19|TRBJ2-2|-
CASSYRHYRDTANTGELFF
>TRBV14|14|TRBJ1-5|-
CASRGQGPNQPQHF
>TRBV5-4|17|TRBJ2-1|-
CASIGTSGRGGYNEQFF
>TRBV27|14|TRBJ2-7|-
CVSSLGRPGCEQYF
>TRBV14|15|TRBJ1-5|-
CASSPGGGGHQPQHF
>TRBV9|15|TRBJ1-1|-
CASSVEGRVNTEAFF
>TRBV5-1|16|TRBJ1-2|-
CASSPRRGNLDYGYTF
>TRBV11-1|14|TRBJ2-7|once
CASSAGLSSYEQYF
>TRBV27|15|TRBJ1-1|-
CASSLGDTEGTEAFF
>TRBV19|12|TRBJ2-1|-
CASSIRENEQFF
>TRBV6-4|11|TRBJ1-1|-
CASRGDTEAFF
>TRBV11-3|15|TRBJ2-1|-
CASSLSGGTYNEQFF
>TRBV19|15|TRBJ1-4|-
CASSIGRGTNEKLFF
>TRBV5-8|20|TRBJ2-3|once
CASSLGSRVRERDSTDTQYF
>TRBV27|15|TRBJ2-3|few
CASSRGGKIGSPQYF
>TRBV4-3|17|TRBJ2-3|-
CASSQAPTSGRTDTQYF
>TRBV14|16|TRBJ2-3|-
CASSPGSGTGGDTQYF
>TRBV5-6|17|TRBJ1-5|-
CASSLLIIGQPNQPQHF
>TRBV9|15|TRBJ2-2|-
CASSPLDRGAGELFF
>TRBV5-1|14|TRBJ2-3|-
CASSPNPTQGTQYF
>TRBV5-1|15|TRBJ2-7|-
CASSLGSGPSYEQYF
>TRBV29-1|14|TRBJ2-1|-
CSVLGTPISSGQFF
>TRBV4-1|13|TRBJ1-1|-
CASSPAANTEAFF
>TRBV13|15|TRBJ1-4|-
CASSSWDRGNEKLFF
>TRBV19|15|TRBJ1-5|-
CASGARVISNQPQHF
>TRBV7-9|14|TRBJ2-1|-
CASSPKREGHEQFF
>TRBV11-2|15|TRBJ2-5|-
CASSRGLAGVETQYF
>TRBV19|18|TRBJ2-7|-
CASSPAQQSPKTTYEQYF
>TRBV4-3|19|TRBJ2-6|-
CASSRWLAGPETGANVLTF
>TRBV14|18|TRBJ2-7|-
CASSQESSGSSGVYEQYF
>TRBV6-1|15|TRBJ2-7|-
CASSKGQGSLNEQYF
>TRBV28|12|TRBJ2-5|-
CASRRQGQTQYF